This T cell receptor beta chain originates from a study of post-analysis software for immune sequencing data. The CDR3 totals 13 residues. V lost 6 bases and J lost 12; bases outside the gene matches: 12. Germline V CDR1 and CDR2: LGHDT, YNNKEL (reference sequence). Sequencing libraries made from TCR beta cDNA carried unique molecular identifiers. Input populations of roughly 0.85 to 11 million T cells gave rise to about 480,000 cDNA molecules. TCRdb redid the calling of the PCR reads with MiXCR, one entry per CDR3 protein. The sample shows hundreds of thousands of distinct CDR3 sequences, approximately 60% of them seen only once. Overall study findings and caveats: In patients, about five TRBV segments were more frequent than in controls, with TRBV5-6, TRBV5-1 and TRBV20-1 among them. Significantly lower normalized Chao1 diversity was found in patients with multiple sclerosis relative to controls.

As for this clonotype: What it binds is not known.

Sequences were obtained from blood. The chain has TRBV3-1 and TRBJ2-5, with 8 bases identical to TRBD1. The sequence came from a girl aged 2-10 years with multiple sclerosis. The CDR3 here is CASSRAGGFLKYF. The CDR3 nucleotides read TGTGCCAGCAGTAGGGCAGGGGGCTTTCTAAAGTACTTC.